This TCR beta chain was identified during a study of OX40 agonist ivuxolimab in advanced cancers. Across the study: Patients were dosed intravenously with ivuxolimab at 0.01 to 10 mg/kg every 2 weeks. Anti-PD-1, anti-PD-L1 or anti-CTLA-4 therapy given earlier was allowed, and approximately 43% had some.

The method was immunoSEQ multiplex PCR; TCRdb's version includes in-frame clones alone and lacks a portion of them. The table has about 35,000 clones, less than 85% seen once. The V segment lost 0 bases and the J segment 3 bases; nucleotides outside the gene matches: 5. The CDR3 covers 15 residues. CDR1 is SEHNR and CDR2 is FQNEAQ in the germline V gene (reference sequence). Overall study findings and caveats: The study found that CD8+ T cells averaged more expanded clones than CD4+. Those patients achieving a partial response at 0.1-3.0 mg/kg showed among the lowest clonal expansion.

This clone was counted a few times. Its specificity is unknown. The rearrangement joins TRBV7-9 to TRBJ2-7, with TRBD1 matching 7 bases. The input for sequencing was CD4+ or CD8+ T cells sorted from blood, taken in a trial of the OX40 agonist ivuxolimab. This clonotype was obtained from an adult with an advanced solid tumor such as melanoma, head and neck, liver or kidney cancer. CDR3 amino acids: CASSLAIGQVYEQYF. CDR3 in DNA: TGTGCCAGCAGCTTAGCTATAGGACAGGTCTACGAGCAGTACTTC.